This is a list of T cell receptor beta chains from one sample in a study of blood T cell repertoires in COVID-19. TCRdb's copy holds only in-frame clones and misses some; the assay was immunoSEQ multiplex PCR. The sample consists of 150,000 to 200,000 clones, about 82% of them appearing once. Sequencing was carried out using PBMCs or T cells enriched from blood (not recorded which). Every receptor here comes from a woman aged 25 to 45 who had recovered from COVID-19. Both conserved end residues are part of each CDR3. Fields, in order: clone size, D gene, V gene, J gene, CDR3 DNA, CDR3 protein. The D gene is left open where the match is weak. The size of a clone is reported for some rows only, either as once, few or many, or as a class for expanded clones.

>.|.|TRBV13|TRBJ2-7
TGTGCCAGCAGCTTAGGCCCGGGGATCTACGAGCAGTACTTC
CASSLGPGIYEQYF
>.|TRBD1|TRBV15|TRBJ2-5
TGTGCCACCAGCAGAAATACAGGGGACCGGGAGACCCAGTACTTC
CATSRNTGDRETQYF
>few|TRBD1|TRBV4-2|TRBJ1-6
TGTGCCAGCAGCCAAGAGACAGGGGATAATTCACCCCTCCACTTT
CASSQETGDNSPLHF
>.|TRBD2|TRBV6-5|TRBJ2-7
TGTGCCAGCAGTACCGACATGGGGATCGGGGGGGAGCAGTACTTC
CASSTDMGIGGEQYF
>.|TRBD2|TRBV29-1|TRBJ2-7
TGCAGCGTCGTACACGGGACTAGCGTCTCCTACGAGCAGTACTTC
CSVVHGTSVSYEQYF
>.|TRBD1|TRBV6-5|TRBJ1-5
TGTGCCAGCAGACGGGGGAAGGGGGCGGAGGCCCAGCATTTT
CASRRGKGAEAQHF
>.|TRBD1|TRBV28|TRBJ1-6
TGTGCCAGCAGGGGCCGGGACAGGATTTGGAATTCACCCCTCCACTTT
CASRGRDRIWNSPLHF
>.|.|TRBV18|TRBJ2-1
TGTGCCAGCTCACCATATCTCGATGAGCAGTTCTTC
CASSPYLDEQFF
>.|TRBD1|TRBV24-1|TRBJ2-1
TGTGCCACCAGTGATGCCGGGACAGGGGGGAACAATGAGCAGTTCTTC
CATSDAGTGGNNEQFF
>.|.|TRBV5-4|TRBJ2-3
TGTGCCAGCAGCCGGACATCCCTTAGCACAGATACGCAGTATTTT
CASSRTSLSTDTQYF
>.|TRBD1|TRBV5-1|TRBJ2-7
TGCGCCAGCAGCTCCTTCGGGGGACAGGGTAGGAACGAGCAGTACTTC
CASSSFGGQGRNEQYF
>.|TRBD1|TRBV5-1|TRBJ2-5
TGCGCCAGCAGCTTGGAGCCCCAGGGGGTAGTAGAGACCCAGTACTTC
CASSLEPQGVVETQYF
>once|.|TRBV27|TRBJ2-7
TGTGCCAGCAGTTTCGACAGTGTTAGCTCCTACGAGCAGTACTTC
CASSFDSVSSYEQYF
>.|.|TRBV5-1|TRBJ2-1
TGCGCCAGCAGCGCCCCGGAGGGGGCGAGAAATGAGCAGTTCTTC
CASSAPEGARNEQFF
>once|TRBD1|TRBV5-1|TRBJ2-6
TGCGCCAGCAGCGCAACGTACAGGGGGCCCCCTGGGGCCAACGTCCTGACTTTC
CASSATYRGPPGANVLTF
>.|.|TRBV29-1|TRBJ1-3
TGCAGCGCCGCCCGGGACAACTCTGGAAACACCATATATTTT
CSAARDNSGNTIYF
>.|TRBD1|TRBV5-6|TRBJ1-4
TGTGCCAGCAGCCTTGGGACAGGGGAACCTAATGAAAAACTGTTTTTT
CASSLGTGEPNEKLFF
>.|TRBD2|TRBV9|TRBJ2-3
TGTGCCAGCAGCGGCTTAGCGGGACCTAGCACAGATACGCAGTATTTT
CASSGLAGPSTDTQYF
>.|.|TRBV19|TRBJ1-1
TGTGCCACTAAAAAACAGGGGAACACTGAAGCTTTCTTT
CATKKQGNTEAFF
>once|.|TRBV27|TRBJ1-1
TGTGCCAGCAGTACAGGGTCCCTGAACACTGAAGCTTTCTTT
CASSTGSLNTEAFF
>once|TRBD2|TRBV28|TRBJ2-1
TGTGCCAGCAGTTTCCTTCTAGCGGGAGTCGCTGAGCAGTTCTTC
CASSFLLAGVAEQFF
>.|.|TRBV5-1|TRBJ2-7
TGCGCCAGCAGCTTCGGTCAGGGGAACGAGCAGTACTTC
CASSFGQGNEQYF
>.|.|TRBV24-1|TRBJ1-2
TGTGCCACCAGTCAAGCTCAGGGCACGGGTGGCTACACCTTC
CATSQAQGTGGYTF
>few|.|TRBV5-4|TRBJ2-2
TGTGCCAGCAGCTCTGGAGGGGCGGTCACCGGGGAGCTGTTTTTT
CASSSGGAVTGELFF
>.|TRBD2|TRBV10-2|TRBJ2-5
TGCGCCAGCAGGTCGGGACTAGCGCATCCGTCTCAGTACTTC
CASRSGLAHPSQYF
>.|.|TRBV28|TRBJ1-3
TGTGCCAGCAGCCCGCACCTGAGCTCTGGAAACACCATATATTTT
CASSPHLSSGNTIYF
>.|.|TRBV15|TRBJ2-7
TGTGCCACCAGCAGAGATGGCGGGCTACTTTACGAGCAGTACTTC
CATSRDGGLLYEQYF
>.|.|TRBV2|TRBJ1-2
TGTGCCAGCAGTGAAGCGCCCGTCAGTTCCTATGGCTACACCTTC
CASSEAPVSSYGYTF
>.|TRBD2|TRBV19|TRBJ2-7
TGTGCCAGTAGTAATCCGGGAGGCCGGTCCTACGAGCAGTACTTC
CASSNPGGRSYEQYF
>once|.|TRBV7-9|TRBJ2-5
TGTGCCAGCAGCCCCCGTGGAGGGGATAGAGGGGAGACCCAGTACTTC
CASSPRGGDRGETQYF